Included here is one T cell receptor (beta chain) sequence, with context. This table comes from immunoSEQ multiplex PCR, and its TCRdb copy is limited to in-frame clones, with some not included. This sample yields 20,000 to 25,000 clones, of which around four fifths are seen a single time; roughly 20% belongs to the top ten. This specimen comes from a study of control samples from healthy donors and cancer patients. CDR3 length: 13 residues. Trimming took off 2 bases at V and 6 bases at J, with 11 bases between the two ends. CDR1 is SGDLS and CDR2 is YYNGEE in the germline V gene. The chain joins TRBV9 to TRBJ1-1, with D perhaps matching TRBD1 (5 bases). Sequenced: PBMCs. This receptor was taken from a man aged 55 to 69 with colorectal cancer. The CDR3 DNA follows: TGTGCCAGCAGCGTTTCGGGGGAATCTGAAGCTTTCTTT. Translated: CASSVSGESEAFF.